These T cell receptor beta chains were read from a single sample in a study of T cells after somatic rescue of genetic block. TCRdb keeps only in-frame clones here, not all; method: immunoSEQ multiplex PCR. The table shows roughly 110,000 clones, with over 80% occurring only once. Sequenced material: peripheral blood mononuclear cells (PBMCs). The receptors here all came from a woman between 18 and 29 years old. The CDR3 runs from the conserved cysteine through the conserved F or W. Each record gives: clone size, CDR3 length, V gene, CDR3 protein. Clone size is shown for a subset of rows, as once, few, many or a class of expanded clone.

clone_size: .
cdr3_length: 16
v_call: TRBV18
cdr3_aa: CASSPRGGQGAEKLFF

clone_size: .
cdr3_length: 18
v_call: TRBV27
cdr3_aa: CASSLLSISDRGNTEAFF

clone_size: .
cdr3_length: 14
v_call: TRBV6-1
cdr3_aa: CASSGGPEAQPQHF

clone_size: .
cdr3_length: 16
v_call: TRBV4-1
cdr3_aa: CASSQEGGLSYNEQFF

clone_size: .
cdr3_length: 16
v_call: TRBV28
cdr3_aa: CASSSPPGQGYTEAFF

clone_size: once
cdr3_length: 15
v_call: TRBV6-1
cdr3_aa: CASTDTGSLRETQYF

clone_size: .
cdr3_length: 17
v_call: TRBV5-1
cdr3_aa: CASSLSGAKGTNEKLFF

clone_size: .
cdr3_length: 17
v_call: TRBV4-3
cdr3_aa: CASSQGAGDRGNYEQYF

clone_size: .
cdr3_length: 12
v_call: TRBV6-1
cdr3_aa: CATTGLNTEAFF

clone_size: .
cdr3_length: 15
v_call: TRBV7-2
cdr3_aa: CASSEVDRALYGYTF

clone_size: .
cdr3_length: 19
v_call: TRBV7-9
cdr3_aa: CASSHQTGPTISGANVLTF

clone_size: .
cdr3_length: 16
v_call: TRBV5-3
cdr3_aa: CARRLNGSIMNTEAFF

clone_size: .
cdr3_length: 16
v_call: TRBV19
cdr3_aa: CASSMATASYNSPLHF

clone_size: .
cdr3_length: 14
v_call: TRBV6-1
cdr3_aa: CASTPSISYNEQFF

clone_size: .
cdr3_length: 16
v_call: TRBV7-2
cdr3_aa: CASSALAGVSTDTQYF

clone_size: .
cdr3_length: 13
v_call: TRBV4-3
cdr3_aa: CASSSRWGETQYF

clone_size: .
cdr3_length: 15
v_call: TRBV5-1
cdr3_aa: CASSLAPSGGHEQYF

clone_size: once
cdr3_length: 14
v_call: TRBV4-3
cdr3_aa: CASSPGQGTDEQYF

clone_size: .
cdr3_length: 13
v_call: TRBV19
cdr3_aa: CASSVSPEGTQYF

clone_size: .
cdr3_length: 13
v_call: TRBV5-1
cdr3_aa: CASSFDLYTEAFF

clone_size: .
cdr3_length: 14
v_call: TRBV9
cdr3_aa: CASSVDPWTDTQYF

clone_size: .
cdr3_length: 14
v_call: TRBV6-5
cdr3_aa: CASSSGQMNTEAFF